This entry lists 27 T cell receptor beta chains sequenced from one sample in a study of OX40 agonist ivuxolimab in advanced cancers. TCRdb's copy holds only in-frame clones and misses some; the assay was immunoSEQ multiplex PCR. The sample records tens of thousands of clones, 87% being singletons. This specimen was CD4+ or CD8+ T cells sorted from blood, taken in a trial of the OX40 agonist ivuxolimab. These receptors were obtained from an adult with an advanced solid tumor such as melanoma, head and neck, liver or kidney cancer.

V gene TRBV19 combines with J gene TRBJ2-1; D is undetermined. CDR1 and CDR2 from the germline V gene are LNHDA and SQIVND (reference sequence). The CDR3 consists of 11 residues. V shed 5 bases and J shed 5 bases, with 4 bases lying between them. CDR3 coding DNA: TGTGCCAGTAGTTATGACAATGAGCAGTTCTTC. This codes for CASSYDNEQFF.

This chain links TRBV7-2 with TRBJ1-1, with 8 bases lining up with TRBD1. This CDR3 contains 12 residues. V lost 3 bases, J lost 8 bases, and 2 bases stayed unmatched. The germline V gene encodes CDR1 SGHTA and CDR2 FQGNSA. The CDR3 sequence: CASSFDRGEAFF. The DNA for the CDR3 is TGTGCCAGCAGCTTCGACAGGGGCGAAGCTTTCTTT.

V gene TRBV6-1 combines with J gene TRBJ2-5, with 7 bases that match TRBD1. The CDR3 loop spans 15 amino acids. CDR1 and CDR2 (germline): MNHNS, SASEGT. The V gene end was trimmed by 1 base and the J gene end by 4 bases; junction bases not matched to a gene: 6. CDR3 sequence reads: CASSEDFRGSETQYF. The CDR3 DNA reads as TGTGCCAGCAGTGAAGATTTCAGGGGGTCAGAGACCCAGTACTTC.

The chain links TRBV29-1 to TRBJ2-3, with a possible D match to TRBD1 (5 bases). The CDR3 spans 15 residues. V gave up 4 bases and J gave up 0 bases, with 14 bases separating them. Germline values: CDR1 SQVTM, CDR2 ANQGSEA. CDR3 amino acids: CSVGVLGLSTDTQYF. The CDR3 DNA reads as TGCAGCGTTGGGGTATTGGGGCTTAGCACAGATACGCAGTATTTT.

Here the CDR3 reads CASRSSGRVDEQYF. CDR3 sequence (DNA): TGTGCCAGCAGGTCTAGCGGGAGAGTGGACGAGCAGTACTTC. V usage is TRBV6-5 and J usage is TRBJ2-7; the match to TRBD2 covers 10 bases. Germline values: CDR1 MNHEY, CDR2 SVGAGI. J gave up 5 bases and V 6 bases, and 7 bases lay outside the gene matches. This CDR3 region has 14 residues.

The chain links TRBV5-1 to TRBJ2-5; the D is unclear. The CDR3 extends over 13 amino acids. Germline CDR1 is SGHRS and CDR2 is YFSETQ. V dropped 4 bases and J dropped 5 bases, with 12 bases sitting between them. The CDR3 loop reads CASSTGVGETQYF. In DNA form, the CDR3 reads TGCGCCAGCAGCACTGGAGTAGGGGAGACCCAGTACTTC.

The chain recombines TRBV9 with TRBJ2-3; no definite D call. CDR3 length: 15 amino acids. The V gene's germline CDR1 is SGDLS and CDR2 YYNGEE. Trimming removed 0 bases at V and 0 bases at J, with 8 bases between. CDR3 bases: TGTGCCAGCAGCGTAGCGTCAGTAAGCACAGATACGCAGTATTTT. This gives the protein CASSVASVSTDTQYF.

The CDR3 DNA is TGTGCCAGCAGCCGGGTTCAACTGGCGGGAGCCAATGAGCAGTTCTTC. Its translation: CASSRVQLAGANEQFF. V is TRBV7-6 and J is TRBJ2-1, with 7 bases fitting TRBD2. Losses at the gene ends were 5 bases for V and 6 bases for J; bases not matched to a gene: 13. The CDR3 covers 16 residues. The germline gives CDR1 SGHVS, CDR2 FNYEAQ.

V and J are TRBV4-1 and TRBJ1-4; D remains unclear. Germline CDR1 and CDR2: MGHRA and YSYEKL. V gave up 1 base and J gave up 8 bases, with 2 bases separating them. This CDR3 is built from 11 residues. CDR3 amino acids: CASSQGEKLFF. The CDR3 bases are TGCGCCAGCAGCCAAGGCGAAAAACTGTTTTTT.

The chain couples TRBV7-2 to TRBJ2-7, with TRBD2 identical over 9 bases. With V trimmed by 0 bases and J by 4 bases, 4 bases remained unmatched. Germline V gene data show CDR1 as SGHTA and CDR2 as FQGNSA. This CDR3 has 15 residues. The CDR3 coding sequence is TGTGCCAGCAGCTTAGCGGGACTAGCAGCTTACGAGCAGTACTTC. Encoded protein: CASSLAGLAAYEQYF.

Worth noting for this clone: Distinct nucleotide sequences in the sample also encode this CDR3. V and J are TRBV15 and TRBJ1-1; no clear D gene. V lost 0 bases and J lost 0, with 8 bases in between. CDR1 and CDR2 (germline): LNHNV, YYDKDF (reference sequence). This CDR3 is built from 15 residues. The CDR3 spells CATSREGSMNTEAFF. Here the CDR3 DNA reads TGTGCCACCAGCAGAGAAGGGTCGATGAACACTGAAGCTTTCTTT.

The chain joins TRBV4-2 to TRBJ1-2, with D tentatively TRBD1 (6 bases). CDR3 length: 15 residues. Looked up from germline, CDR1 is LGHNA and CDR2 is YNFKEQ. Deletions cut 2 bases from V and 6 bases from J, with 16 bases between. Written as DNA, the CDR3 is TGTGCCAGCAGCCAAAGTGTAGGGGGTGTCGATGGCTACACCTTC. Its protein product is CASSQSVGGVDGYTF.

As DNA, the CDR3 is TGTGCCAGCAGTTTACGGTGGGGGGGAGGTCAGCCCCAGCATTTT. This codes for CASSLRWGGGQPQHF. The chain combines TRBV27 with TRBJ1-5; perhaps TRBD1 as D (5 bases). CDR3 length: 15 residues. Germline V lookup: CDR1 MNHEY, CDR2 SMNVEV (reference sequence). Trimming stripped 2 bases from V and 6 bases from J, with 14 bases between.

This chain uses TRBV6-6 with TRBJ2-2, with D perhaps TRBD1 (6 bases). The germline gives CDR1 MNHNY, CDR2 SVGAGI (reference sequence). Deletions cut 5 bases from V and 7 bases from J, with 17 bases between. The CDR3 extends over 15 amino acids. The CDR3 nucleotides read TGTGCCAGCAGTATACCAGGACAGTCCAACGGGGAGCTGTTTTTT. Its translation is CASSIPGQSNGELFF.

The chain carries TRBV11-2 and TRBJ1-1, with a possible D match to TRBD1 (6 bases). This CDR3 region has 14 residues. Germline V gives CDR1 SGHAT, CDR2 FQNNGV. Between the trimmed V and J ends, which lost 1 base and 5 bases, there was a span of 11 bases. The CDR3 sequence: CASSLGLGGTEAFF. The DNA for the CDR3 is TGTGCCAGCAGCTTAGGGCTAGGGGGGACTGAAGCTTTCTTT.

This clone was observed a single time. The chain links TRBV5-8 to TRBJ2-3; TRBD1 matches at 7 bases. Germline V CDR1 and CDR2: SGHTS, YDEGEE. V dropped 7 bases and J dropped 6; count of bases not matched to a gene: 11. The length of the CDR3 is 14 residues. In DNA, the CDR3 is TGTGCCAGCCTACAGGGGAGTACTTGGGATACGCAGTATTTT. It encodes CASLQGSTWDTQYF.

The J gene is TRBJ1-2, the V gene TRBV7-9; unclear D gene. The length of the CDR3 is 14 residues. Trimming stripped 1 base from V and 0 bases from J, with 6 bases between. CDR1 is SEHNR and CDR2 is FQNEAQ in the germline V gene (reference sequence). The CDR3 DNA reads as TGTGCCAGCAGCTTAGGCTCAGCTAACTATGGCTACACCTTC. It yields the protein CASSLGSANYGYTF.

The CDR3 bases are TGTGCCAGCAGCCACCTCTCCGGGAGCTCCTACAATGAGCAGTTCTTC. Protein sequence: CASSHLSGSSYNEQFF. The chain combines TRBV28 with TRBJ2-1, with a possible D match to TRBD2 (6 bases). V lost 6 bases, J lost 0 bases, and 15 bases lay in between. This CDR3 region has 16 residues. Germline CDR1 MDHEN, CDR2 SYDVKM.

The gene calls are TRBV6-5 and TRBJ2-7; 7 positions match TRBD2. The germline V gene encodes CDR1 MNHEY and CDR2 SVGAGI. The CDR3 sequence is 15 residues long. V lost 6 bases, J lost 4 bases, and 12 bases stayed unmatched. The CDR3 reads CASRTAGEGVYEQYF. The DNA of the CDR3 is TGTGCCAGCAGAACGGCGGGAGAAGGGGTGTACGAGCAGTACTTC.

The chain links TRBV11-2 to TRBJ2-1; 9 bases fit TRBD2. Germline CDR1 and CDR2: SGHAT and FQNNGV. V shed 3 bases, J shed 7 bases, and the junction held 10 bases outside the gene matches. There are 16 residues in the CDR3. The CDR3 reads CASSFGGLAGWNEQFF. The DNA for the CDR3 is TGTGCCAGCAGCTTCGGAGGTCTAGCGGGGTGGAATGAGCAGTTCTTC.

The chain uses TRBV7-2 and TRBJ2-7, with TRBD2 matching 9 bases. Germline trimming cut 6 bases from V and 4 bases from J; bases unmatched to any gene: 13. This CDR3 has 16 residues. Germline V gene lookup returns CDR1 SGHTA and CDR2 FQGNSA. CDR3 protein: CASRGGRGLAGYEQYF. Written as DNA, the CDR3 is TGTGCCAGCAGGGGAGGCCGTGGGCTAGCGGGGTACGAGCAGTACTTC.

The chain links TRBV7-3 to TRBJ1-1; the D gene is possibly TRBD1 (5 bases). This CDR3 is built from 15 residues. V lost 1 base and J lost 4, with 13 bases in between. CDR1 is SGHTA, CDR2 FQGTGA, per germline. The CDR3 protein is CASSLMGGRSTEAFF. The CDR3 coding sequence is TGTGCCAGCAGCTTAATGGGGGGTAGGAGCACTGAAGCTTTCTTT.

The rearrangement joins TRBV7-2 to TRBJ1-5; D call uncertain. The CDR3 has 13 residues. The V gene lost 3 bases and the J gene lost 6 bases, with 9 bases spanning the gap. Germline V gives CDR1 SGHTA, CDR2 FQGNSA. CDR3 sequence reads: CASSFQPGQPQHF. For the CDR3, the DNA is TGTGCCAGCAGCTTTCAACCCGGTCAGCCCCAGCATTTT.

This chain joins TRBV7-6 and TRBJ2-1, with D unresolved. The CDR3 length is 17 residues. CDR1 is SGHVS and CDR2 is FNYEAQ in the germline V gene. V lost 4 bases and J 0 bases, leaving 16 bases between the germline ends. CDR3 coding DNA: TGTGCCAGCAGCTCACCCCCCGGACCGGCCTCCTACAATGAGCAGTTCTTC. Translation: CASSSPPGPASYNEQFF.

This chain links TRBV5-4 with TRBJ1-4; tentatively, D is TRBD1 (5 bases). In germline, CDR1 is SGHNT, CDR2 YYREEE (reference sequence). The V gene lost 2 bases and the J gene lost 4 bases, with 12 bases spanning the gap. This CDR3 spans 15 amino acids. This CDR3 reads CASSLGASLNEKLFF. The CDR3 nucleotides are TGTGCCAGCAGCTTAGGGGCCTCTCTTAATGAAAAACTGTTTTTT.

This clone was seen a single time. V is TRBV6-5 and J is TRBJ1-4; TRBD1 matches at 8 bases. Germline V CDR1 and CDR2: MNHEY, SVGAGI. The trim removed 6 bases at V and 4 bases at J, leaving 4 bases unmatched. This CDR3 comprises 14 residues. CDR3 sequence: CASSTGGNNEKLFF. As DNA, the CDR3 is TGTGCCAGCAGCACAGGGGGAAATAATGAAAAACTGTTTTTT.

The CDR3 spells CASGFSGTSAGAGELFF. CDR3 nucleotide sequence: TGTGCTAGTGGTTTTTCTGGGACTAGCGCTGGAGCCGGGGAGCTGTTTTTT. The J gene is TRBJ2-2, the V gene TRBV12-5, with 10 bases that match TRBD2. Germline CDR1 reads LGHNT; CDR2 reads FRNRAP. The CDR3 is 17 residues long. V lost 3 bases to trimming and J lost 6 bases; unmatched junction nucleotides: 10. Drawing the rest from reference TRBV12-5 and TRBJ2-2, the complete variable domain is DARVTQTPRHKVTEMGQEVTMRCQPILGHNTVFWYRQTMMQGLELLAYFRNRAPLDDSGMPKDRFSAEMPDATLATLKIQPSEPRDSAVYFCASGFSGTSAGAGELFFGEGSRLTVL.